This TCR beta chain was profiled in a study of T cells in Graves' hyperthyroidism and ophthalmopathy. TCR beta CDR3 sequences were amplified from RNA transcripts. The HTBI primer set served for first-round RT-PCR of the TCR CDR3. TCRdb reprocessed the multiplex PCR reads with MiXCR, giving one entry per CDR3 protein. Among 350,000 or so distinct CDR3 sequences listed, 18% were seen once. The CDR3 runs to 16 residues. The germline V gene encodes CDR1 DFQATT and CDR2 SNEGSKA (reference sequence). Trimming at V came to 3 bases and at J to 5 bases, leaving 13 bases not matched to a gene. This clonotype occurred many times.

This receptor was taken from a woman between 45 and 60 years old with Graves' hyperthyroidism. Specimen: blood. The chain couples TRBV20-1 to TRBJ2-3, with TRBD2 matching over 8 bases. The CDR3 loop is CSARVSLAGGQDTQYF. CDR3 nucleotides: TGCAGTGCTAGGGTCAGTCTGGCGGGGGGCCAAGATACGCAGTATTTT.